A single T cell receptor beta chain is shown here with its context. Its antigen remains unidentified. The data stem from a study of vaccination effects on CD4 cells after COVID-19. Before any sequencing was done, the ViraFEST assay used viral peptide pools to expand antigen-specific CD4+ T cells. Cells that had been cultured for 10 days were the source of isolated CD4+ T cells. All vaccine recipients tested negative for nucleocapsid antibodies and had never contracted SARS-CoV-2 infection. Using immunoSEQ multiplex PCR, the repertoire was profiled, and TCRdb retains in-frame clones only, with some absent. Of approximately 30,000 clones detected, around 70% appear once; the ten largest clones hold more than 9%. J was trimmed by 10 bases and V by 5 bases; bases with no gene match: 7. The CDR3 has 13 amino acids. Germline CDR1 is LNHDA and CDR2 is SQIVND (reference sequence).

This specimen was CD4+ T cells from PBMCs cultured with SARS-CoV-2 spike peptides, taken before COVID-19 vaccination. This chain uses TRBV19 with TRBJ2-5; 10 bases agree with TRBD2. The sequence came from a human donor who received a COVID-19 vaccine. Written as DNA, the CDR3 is TGTGCCAGTAGTGTCGGGCTAGCGGGAGACCAGTACTTC. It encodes CASSVGLAGDQYF. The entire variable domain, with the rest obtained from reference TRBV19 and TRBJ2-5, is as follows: DGGITQSPKYLFRKEGQNVTLSCEQNLNHDAMYWYRQDPGQGLRLIYYSQIVNDFQKGDIAEGYSVSREKKESFPLTVTSAQKNPTAFYLCASSVGLAGDQYFGPGTRLLVL.